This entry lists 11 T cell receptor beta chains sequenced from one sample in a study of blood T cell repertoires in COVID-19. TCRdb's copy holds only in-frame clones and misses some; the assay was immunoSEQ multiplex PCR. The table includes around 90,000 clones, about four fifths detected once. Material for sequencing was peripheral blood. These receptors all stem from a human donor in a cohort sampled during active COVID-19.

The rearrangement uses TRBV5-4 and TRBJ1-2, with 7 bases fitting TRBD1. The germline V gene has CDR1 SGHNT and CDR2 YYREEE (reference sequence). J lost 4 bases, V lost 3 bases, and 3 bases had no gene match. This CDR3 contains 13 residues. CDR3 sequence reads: CASSSRQGYGYTF. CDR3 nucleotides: TGTGCCAGCAGCTCGAGACAGGGCTATGGCTACACCTTC.

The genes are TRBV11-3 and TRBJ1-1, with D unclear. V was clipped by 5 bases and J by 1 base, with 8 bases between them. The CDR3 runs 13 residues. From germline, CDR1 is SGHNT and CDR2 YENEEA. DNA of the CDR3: TGTGCCAGCAGCCAGACACAGAACACTGAAGCTTTCTTT. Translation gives CASSQTQNTEAFF.

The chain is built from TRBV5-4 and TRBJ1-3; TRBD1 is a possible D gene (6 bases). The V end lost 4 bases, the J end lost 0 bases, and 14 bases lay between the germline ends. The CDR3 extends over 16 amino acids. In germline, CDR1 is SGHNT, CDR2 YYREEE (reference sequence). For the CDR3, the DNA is TGTGCCAGCAGCGCCGGCGGGGGCTTCTCTGGAAACACCATATATTTT. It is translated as CASSAGGGFSGNTIYF.

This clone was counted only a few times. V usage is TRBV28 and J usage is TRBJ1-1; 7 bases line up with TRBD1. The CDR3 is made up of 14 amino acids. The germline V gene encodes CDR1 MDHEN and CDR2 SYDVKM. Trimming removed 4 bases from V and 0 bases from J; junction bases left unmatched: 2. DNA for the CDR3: TGTGCCAGCAGTTCGGGACAGCTGAACACTGAAGCTTTCTTT. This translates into CASSSGQLNTEAFF.

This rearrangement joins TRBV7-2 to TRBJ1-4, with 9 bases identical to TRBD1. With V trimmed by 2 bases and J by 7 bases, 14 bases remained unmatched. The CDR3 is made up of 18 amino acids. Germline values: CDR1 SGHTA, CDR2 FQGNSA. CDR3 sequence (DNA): TGTGCCAGCAGCTTAAGGACAGGGGTGGGCGGGGTTTCTGAAAAACTGTTTTTT. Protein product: CASSLRTGVGGVSEKLFF. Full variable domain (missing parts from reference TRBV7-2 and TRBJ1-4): GAGVSQSPSNKVTEKGKDVELRCDPISGHTALYWYRQSLGQGLEFLIYFQGNSAPDKSGLPSDRFSAERTGGSVSTLTIQRTQQEDSAVYLCASSLRTGVGGVSEKLFFGSGTQLSVL.

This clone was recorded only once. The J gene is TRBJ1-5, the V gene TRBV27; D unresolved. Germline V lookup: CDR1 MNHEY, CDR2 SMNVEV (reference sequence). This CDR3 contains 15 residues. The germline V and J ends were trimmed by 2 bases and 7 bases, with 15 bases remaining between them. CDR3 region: CASSLNPLRGQPQHF. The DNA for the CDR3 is TGTGCCAGCAGTTTAAACCCCTTGAGAGGCCAGCCCCAGCATTTT.

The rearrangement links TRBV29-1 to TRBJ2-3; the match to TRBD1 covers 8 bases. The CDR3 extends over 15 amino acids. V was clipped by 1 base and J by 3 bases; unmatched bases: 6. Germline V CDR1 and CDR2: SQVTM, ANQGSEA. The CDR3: CSVEGGQGATDTQYF. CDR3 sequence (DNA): TGCAGCGTTGAAGGAGGGCAGGGGGCAACAGATACGCAGTATTTT.

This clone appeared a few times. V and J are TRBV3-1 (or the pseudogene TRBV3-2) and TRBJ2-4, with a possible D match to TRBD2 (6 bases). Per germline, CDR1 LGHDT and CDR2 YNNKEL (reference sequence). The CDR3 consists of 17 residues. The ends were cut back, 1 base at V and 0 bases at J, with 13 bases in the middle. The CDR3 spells CASSQAGASLAKNIQYF. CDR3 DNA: TGTGCCAGCAGCCAAGCGGGAGCTTCCCTAGCCAAAAACATTCAGTACTTC.

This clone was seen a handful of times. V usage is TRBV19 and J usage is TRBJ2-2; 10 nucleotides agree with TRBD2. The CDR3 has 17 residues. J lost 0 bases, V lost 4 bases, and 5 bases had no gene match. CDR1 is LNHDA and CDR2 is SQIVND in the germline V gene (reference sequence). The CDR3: CASSTGLATANTGELFF. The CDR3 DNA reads TGTGCCAGTAGTACGGGACTAGCGACCGCGAACACCGGGGAGCTGTTTTTT.

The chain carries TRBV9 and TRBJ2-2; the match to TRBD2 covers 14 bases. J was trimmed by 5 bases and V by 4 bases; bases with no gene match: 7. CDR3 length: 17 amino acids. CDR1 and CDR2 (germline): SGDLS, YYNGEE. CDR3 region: CASSRGTSGSFTGELFF. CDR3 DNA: TGTGCCAGCAGCCGGGGGACTAGCGGGAGTTTTACCGGGGAGCTGTTTTTT.

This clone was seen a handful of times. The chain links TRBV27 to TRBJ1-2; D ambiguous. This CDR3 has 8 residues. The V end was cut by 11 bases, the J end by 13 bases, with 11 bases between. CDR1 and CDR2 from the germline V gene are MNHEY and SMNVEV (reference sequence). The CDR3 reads CALKNSTF. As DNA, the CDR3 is TGTGCCCTAAAGAACAGCACCTTC.